One and the same sample provided the 8 T cell receptor beta chains below, sequenced in a study of CD8 T cells in Susac syndrome. Reverse transcription used about 0.45 to 1 ug RNA and random hexamers. Via MiXCR, TCRdb re-called the immunoSEQ multiplex PCR reads, giving one row per CDR3 protein. This table holds about 190,000 distinct CDR3 sequences, roughly 92% found once. Sequenced sample: CD4+ T cells from PBMCs. These receptors all stem from a human donor in good health.

In its sample, this clonotype was seen once. The chain employs TRBV5-1 and TRBJ1-5; D uncertain. Germline loops: CDR1 SGHRS, CDR2 YFSETQ. The CDR3 extends over 14 amino acids. V was cut by 0 bases and J by 11 bases, with 15 bases left in between. Written as DNA, the CDR3 is TGCGCCAGCAGCTTGGTTCCGGGCCTCCTAGCCCAGCATTTT. Translating it yields CASSLVPGLLAQHF.

The chain uses TRBV7-9 and TRBJ1-1, with D possibly matching TRBD1 (6 bases). Germline V CDR1 and CDR2: SEHNR, FQNEAQ (reference sequence). V was cut by 4 bases and J by 1 base, with 13 bases left in between. The CDR3 length is 15 residues. CDR3 nucleotides: TGTGCCAGCAGCTCGCCGCTCAGGGGGAACACTGAAGCTTTCTTT. This codes for CASSSPLRGNTEAFF.

V and J are TRBV30 and TRBJ2-7; the D gene is possibly TRBD2 (5 bases). The CDR3 has 14 residues. The V and J ends lost 2 bases and 3 bases respectively, with 14 bases between them. Germline values: CDR1 GTSNPN, CDR2 SVGIG (reference sequence). The CDR3 region has the DNA TGTGCCTGGAGTTTAGGACGGAGGAACTACGAGCAGTACTTC. Encoded protein: CAWSLGRRNYEQYF.

This CDR3 reads CASSIRPDHNQPQHF. The CDR3 nucleotides read TGTGCCAGTAGTATCCGGCCTGACCACAATCAGCCCCAGCATTTT. The gene calls are TRBV19 and TRBJ1-5; no firm D call. Germline values: CDR1 LNHDA, CDR2 SQIVND (reference sequence). The CDR3 runs 15 residues. Between the trimmed V and J ends, which lost 3 bases and 3 bases, there was a span of 12 bases. The variable domain in full, with the rest retrieved from reference TRBV19 and TRBJ1-5, is DGGITQSPKYLFRKEGQNVTLSCEQNLNHDAMYWYRQDPGQGLRLIYYSQIVNDFQKGDIAEGYSVSREKKESFPLTVTSAQKNPTAFYLCASSIRPDHNQPQHFGDGTRLSIL.

The chain joins TRBV18 to TRBJ1-2; D not resolved. Germline loops: CDR1 KGHSH, CDR2 LQKENI. The V gene lost 4 bases and the J gene lost 0 bases, with 3 bases spanning the gap. The CDR3 has 12 residues. CDR3 amino acids: CASSQSNYGYTF. CDR3 coding DNA: TGTGCCAGCTCACAGTCTAACTATGGCTACACCTTC. Supplemented by reference TRBV18 and TRBJ1-2, the full variable domain reads NAGVMQNPRHLVRRRGQEARLRCSPMKGHSHVYWYRQLPEEGLKFMVYLQKENIIDESGMPKERFSAEFPKEGPSILRIQQVVRGDSAAYFCASSQSNYGYTFGSGTRLTVV.

The V gene is TRBV5-4, the J gene TRBJ2-4; D is undetermined. The CDR3 sequence is 13 residues long. Germline values: CDR1 SGHNT, CDR2 YYREEE (reference sequence). Trimming pared 5 bases from V and 5 bases from J, leaving 11 bases between. The CDR3 region has the DNA TGTGCCAGCAGATTTTACAGCGAAAACATTCAGTACTTC. This encodes CASRFYSENIQYF.

This chain connects TRBV20-1 to TRBJ2-5; 13 bases are a match to TRBD2. Germline-derived CDR1 and CDR2 are DFQATT and SNEGSKA (reference sequence). The CDR3 is 15 residues long. Trimming removed 3 bases from V and 7 bases from J; junction bases left unmatched: 8. The CDR3 here is CSARTSGGTGGTQYF. In nucleotides, the CDR3 is TGCAGTGCTAGGACTAGCGGGGGGACCGGGGGGACCCAGTACTTC.

The chain couples TRBV2 to TRBJ2-1; D remains ambiguous. The germline gives CDR1 SNHLY, CDR2 FYNNEI. This CDR3 is 13 amino acids long. Between the trimmed V and J ends, which lost 8 bases and 0 bases, there was a span of 8 bases. DNA for the CDR3: TGTGCCAGCGTAAGGGTCTCCTACAATGAGCAGTTCTTC. It is translated as CASVRVSYNEQFF.